A single sample gave rise to the 19 T cell receptor beta chains below, sequenced in a study of regulatory T cells in long-lasting Graves disease. Researchers made TCR beta libraries by using iRepertoire HTBI primers and running Arm-PCR on CDR3 regions. One entry per CDR3 protein, called by TCRdb with MiXCR from the multiplex PCR reads. The sample contains 550,000 or so distinct CDR3 sequences, about 11% of which appear only once. Time point here: newly diagnosed GD, antithyroid drugs for less than 3 months. The TCR library used RNA extracted from PBMCs. These data also formed part of another study, on T cells in Graves' hyperthyroidism and ophthalmopathy.

Sequenced here: peripheral blood mononuclear cells (PBMCs), sampled at new diagnosis, from a patient treated with antithyroid drugs. These receptors originate from a woman aged 25 to 45 with Graves disease.

V usage is TRBV7-6 and J usage is TRBJ2-7, with a weak D call TRBD2 (6 bases). Germline V gene data show CDR1 as SGHVS and CDR2 as FNYEAQ. V lost 6 bases to trimming and J lost 5 bases, with 17 bases between them. This CDR3 is 14 amino acids long. The CDR3 sequence is CASSLPGLKHEQYF. The CDR3 DNA reads as TGTGCCAGCAGTTTGCCGGGACTGAAACACGAGCAGTACTTC.

This clonotype was detected ten times or more. The rearrangement links TRBV27 to TRBJ1-5, with D perhaps TRBD1 (5 bases). This CDR3 is built from 16 residues. V gave up 5 bases and J gave up 2 bases, with 16 bases separating them. Germline values: CDR1 MNHEY, CDR2 SMNVEV (reference sequence). The CDR3 sequence is CASSPMQGEGNQPQHF. For the CDR3, the DNA is TGTGCCAGCAGTCCCATGCAAGGGGAAGGCAATCAGCCCCAGCATTTT.

This clonotype was seen just once. The rearrangement links TRBV12-3 or TRBV12-4 to TRBJ1-6; D is unresolved. Trimming removed 7 bases from V and 0 bases from J, with 10 bases in between. This CDR3 spans 15 amino acids. The CDR3 region has the DNA TGTGCCAGCAAAGGTTTTCCCTCCTATAATTCACCCCTCCACTTT. Protein product: CASKGFPSYNSPLHF.

This clonotype came up many times. V usage is TRBV7-9 and J usage is TRBJ2-5; weak D call: TRBD2 (6 bases). CDR1 is SEHNR, CDR2 FQNEAQ, per germline (reference sequence). Trimming removed 2 bases from V and 1 base from J, with 8 bases in between. The CDR3 has 14 amino acids. The CDR3 loop is CASSLREIQETQYF. The CDR3 region has the DNA TGTGCCAGCAGCTTACGGGAGATCCAAGAGACCCAGTACTTC.

This clonotype was counted ten times or more. V and J are TRBV11-2 and TRBJ1-1; possible D gene TRBD1, 5 bases. Looked up from germline, CDR1 is SGHAT and CDR2 is FQNNGV. V lost 5 bases, J lost 1 base, and 14 bases lay in between. The CDR3 sequence is 15 residues long. Written as DNA, the CDR3 is TGTGCCAGCAGCCGAAGCGGGACGGAGAACACTGAAGCTTTCTTT. It codes for CASSRSGTENTEAFF.

In this sample, this clonotype turned up many times. The V call is TRBV29-1, the J call TRBJ2-7, with 11 positions matching TRBD2. Germline V gene lookup returns CDR1 SQVTM and CDR2 ANQGSEA. Trimming cost V 4 bases and J 7 bases; bases outside gene matches: 9. The CDR3 loop spans 14 amino acids. The CDR3 sequence is CSVAFRLAGGEQYF. CDR3 in DNA: TGCAGCGTTGCCTTCAGATTAGCGGGAGGGGAGCAGTACTTC.

In its sample, this clonotype was seen many times. The CDR3 region is CSASREAGFYEQYF. The CDR3 nucleotides are TGCAGTGCTAGCCGGGAGGCTGGGTTCTACGAGCAGTACTTC. The J gene is TRBJ2-7, the V gene TRBV20-1; 7 bases are shared with TRBD2. Germline CDR1 is DFQATT and CDR2 is SNEGSKA (reference sequence). The V segment lost 3 bases and the J segment 3 bases; nucleotides outside the gene matches: 8. The CDR3 runs to 14 residues.

This clonotype was seen a handful of times. The chain has TRBV9 and TRBJ1-6; D is uncertain. This CDR3 region has 12 residues. Trimming shortened V by 5 bases and J by 5 bases, and 5 bases separated the two germline ends. CDR1 SGDLS and CDR2 YYNGEE come from the germline V gene. CDR3 coding DNA: TGTGCCAGCAGTTATAATAATTCACCCCTCCACTTT. This codes for CASSYNNSPLHF.

This clonotype has more than one count but fewer than ten. The CDR3 nucleotides read TGTGCCAGCAGTGACGACAGGTGGTCCTACGAGCAGTACTTC. Protein sequence: CASSDDRWSYEQYF. This sequence joins TRBV6-1 and TRBJ2-7; the D gene is possibly TRBD1 (6 bases). The CDR3 contains 14 residues. Looked up from germline, CDR1 is MNHNS and CDR2 is SASEGT. Trimming took 3 bases from V and 1 from J, leaving 10 bases between them.

This clonotype was counted at least ten times. A junction boundary mismatches the germline segment, possibly from a read error. The V call is TRBV5-1, the J call TRBJ2-1; D not certain. Germline V lookup: CDR1 SGHRS, CDR2 YFSETQ. This CDR3 contains 15 residues. DNA of the CDR3: TGTGCCAGCAGTCAAGGAGTAAGCTCCTACAATGAGCAGTTCTTC. Protein: CASSQGVSSYNEQFF.

This chain uses TRBV20-1 with TRBJ2-1, with D perhaps being TRBD1 or TRBD2 (5 bases each). Germline assignment: CDR1 DFQATT and CDR2 SNEGSKA (reference sequence). Trimming removed 3 bases from V and 15 bases from J, with 18 bases in between. The CDR3 has 12 residues. The CDR3: CSASGTRTEGFF. The CDR3 nucleotides are TGCAGTGCTAGTGGGACCAGGACTGAGGGGTTCTTC.

The chain combines TRBV7-9 with TRBJ1-2, with D perhaps TRBD1 (5 bases). V gave up 0 bases and J gave up 3 bases, with 8 bases separating them. Germline loops: CDR1 SEHNR, CDR2 FQNEAQ (reference sequence). The CDR3 loop spans 14 amino acids. CDR3 region: CASSLAGDDYGYTF. DNA of the CDR3: TGTGCCAGCAGCTTAGCTGGGGACGACTATGGCTACACCTTC.

Many counts were recorded for this clonotype. At one end the junction does not follow the germline gene, possibly because of a read error. This rearrangement joins TRBV5-1 to TRBJ1-5; D gene unclear. This CDR3 comprises 15 residues. Germline V gene data show CDR1 as SGHRS and CDR2 as YFSETQ. CDR3 DNA: TGTGCCAGCAGCTTAGGGTCCGGGGGCAATCAGCCCCAGCATTTT. Protein: CASSLGSGGNQPQHF.

Note on this clonotype: A much larger clone lies a single base off, so this may be a read error. The CDR3 does not close with the conserved phenylalanine or tryptophan, likely indicating a read error. The rearrangement links TRBV11-3 to TRBJ2-1, with 9 bases aligning to TRBD2. Germline trimming cut 7 bases from V and 6 bases from J; bases unmatched to any gene: 13. The CDR3 sequence is 16 residues long. The germline CDR1 and CDR2 sequences are SGHNT and YENEEA. This chain's CDR3 is CASTTGRGGVSNEQFL. CDR3 DNA sequence: TGTGCCAGCACCACAGGGCGGGGGGGAGTGAGCAATGAGCAGTTCTTG.

This clonotype was recorded at least ten times. The CDR3 protein is CASSYQREGLAGEQYF. The CDR3 bases are TGTGCCAGCAGTTATCAGCGGGAGGGCCTGGCAGGCGAGCAGTACTTC. The chain combines TRBV28 with TRBJ2-7; 10 nucleotides line up with TRBD2. The CDR3 has 16 amino acids. In germline, CDR1 is MDHEN, CDR2 SYDVKM. J lost 6 bases, V lost 4 bases, and 12 bases had no gene match.

The table lists this clonotype with many counts. This sequence joins TRBV13 and TRBJ2-7; weak D call: TRBD2 (6 bases). Germline assignment: CDR1 PRHDT and CDR2 FYEKMQ (reference sequence). V lost 1 base to trimming and J lost 2 bases, with 12 bases between them. CDR3 length: 15 amino acids. The CDR3 DNA is TGTGCCAGCAGCTTAGAGGCGGGATCCACCTACGAGCAGTACTTC. Encoded protein: CASSLEAGSTYEQYF.

The chain links TRBV2 to TRBJ1-4; no firm D call. V lost 2 bases, J lost 7 bases, and 17 bases lay in between. The V gene's germline CDR1 is SNHLY and CDR2 FYNNEI. There are 16 residues in the CDR3. CDR3 DNA sequence: TGTGCCAGCAGTGAATCCGTAACGGCCCCGCTTGAAAAACTGTTTTTT. Translation gives CASSESVTAPLEKLFF. The full variable domain, rest sourced from reference TRBV2 and TRBJ1-4, is EPEVTQTPSHQVTQMGQEVILRCVPISNHLYFYWYRQILGQKVEFLVSFYNNEISEKSEIFDDQFSVERPDGSNFTLKIRSTKLEDSAMYFCASSESVTAPLEKLFFGSGTQLSVL.

This clonotype came up a few times. The V gene is TRBV29-1, the J gene TRBJ2-7; the D gene could be TRBD1 or TRBD2 (5 bases each). CDR3 length: 15 amino acids. Germline loops: CDR1 SQVTM, CDR2 ANQGSEA. The V gene lost 5 bases and the J gene lost 2 bases, with 19 bases spanning the gap. CDR3 DNA sequence: TGCAGCGTTTCGACACGGGGCCTGACCCCCTACGAGCAGTACTTC. The encoded protein is CSVSTRGLTPYEQYF.

The CDR3 spells CASTRTGSGPNNEQFF. The CDR3 DNA reads as TGTGCCAGCACCCGGACGGGGTCAGGGCCCAACAATGAGCAGTTCTTC. The J gene is TRBJ2-1, the V gene TRBV2; the D call may be TRBD1 or TRBD2 (5 bases each). The ends were cut back, 7 bases at V and 5 bases at J, with 21 bases in the middle. Germline V gene sequence: CDR1 SNHLY, CDR2 FYNNEI. The CDR3 is 16 residues long.